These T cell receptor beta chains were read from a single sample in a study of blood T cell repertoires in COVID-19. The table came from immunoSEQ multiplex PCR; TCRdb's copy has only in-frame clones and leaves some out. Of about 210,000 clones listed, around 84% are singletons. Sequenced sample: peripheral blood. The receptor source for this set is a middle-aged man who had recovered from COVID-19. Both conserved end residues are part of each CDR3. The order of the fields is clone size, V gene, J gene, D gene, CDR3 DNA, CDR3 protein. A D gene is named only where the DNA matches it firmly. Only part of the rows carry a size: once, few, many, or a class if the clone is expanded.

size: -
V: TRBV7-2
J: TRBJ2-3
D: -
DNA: TGTGCCAGCAGCTTAGTCGCCACGGGATTGGATACGCAGTATTTT
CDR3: CASSLVATGLDTQYF

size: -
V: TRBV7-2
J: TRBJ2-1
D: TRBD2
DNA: TGTGCCAGCAGCCTTGCCGGGGGGGAGCAGTTCTTC
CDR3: CASSLAGGEQFF

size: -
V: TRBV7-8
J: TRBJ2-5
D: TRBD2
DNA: TGTGCCAGCAGCTTAGTGCTAGCGGGATCTGCCCTACAAGAGACCCAGTACTTC
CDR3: CASSLVLAGSALQETQYF

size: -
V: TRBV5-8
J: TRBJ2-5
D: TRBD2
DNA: TGTGCCAGCAGCCACCGACTAGCGGGGGGCCAAGAGACCCAGTACTTC
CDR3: CASSHRLAGGQETQYF

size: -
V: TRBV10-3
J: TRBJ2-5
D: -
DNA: TGTGCCATCAGCGGGAGTCAAGAGACCCAGTACTTC
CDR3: CAISGSQETQYF

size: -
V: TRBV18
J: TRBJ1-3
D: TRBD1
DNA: TGTGCCAGCTCCACGGCCGGGACAGGGGTTTTTGGAAACACCATATATTTT
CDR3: CASSTAGTGVFGNTIYF

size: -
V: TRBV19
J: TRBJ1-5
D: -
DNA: TGTGCCAGTAGTATAATGGGAGGGGAAGGTCAGCCCCAGCATTTT
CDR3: CASSIMGGEGQPQHF

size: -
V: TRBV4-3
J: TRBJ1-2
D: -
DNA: TGCGCCAGCAGCCAAGATCGGAGTCTAGCTAACTATGGCTACACCTTC
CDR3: CASSQDRSLANYGYTF

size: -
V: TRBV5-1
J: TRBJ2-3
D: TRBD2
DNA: TGCGCCAGCAGCGCCGGACTAGCGGGGTACACAGATACGCAGTATTTT
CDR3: CASSAGLAGYTDTQYF

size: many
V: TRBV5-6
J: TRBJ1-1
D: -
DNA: TGTGCCAGCAGCTTGTCGGGGGGAACGGCTTTCTTT
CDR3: CASSLSGGTAFF

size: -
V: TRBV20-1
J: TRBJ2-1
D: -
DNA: TGCAGTGCTACTAGAGGAAATGAGCAGTTCTTC
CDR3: CSATRGNEQFF

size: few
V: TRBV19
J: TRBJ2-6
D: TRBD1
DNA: TGTGCCAGTAGTAAGAGACAGGGCTCTGGGGCCAACGTCCTGACTTTC
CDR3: CASSKRQGSGANVLTF

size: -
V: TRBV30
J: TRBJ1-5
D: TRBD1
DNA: TGTGCCTGGAGTCTTACAGGGGGCCGTCAGCCCCAGCATTTT
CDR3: CAWSLTGGRQPQHF

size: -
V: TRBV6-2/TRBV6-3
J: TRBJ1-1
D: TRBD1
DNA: TGTGCCAGCAGTTACCACGGGACAGTAATGAACACTGAAGCTTTCTTT
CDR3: CASSYHGTVMNTEAFF

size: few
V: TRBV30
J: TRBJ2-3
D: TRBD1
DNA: TGTGCCTGGACAGGGGGCTTGGATACGCAGTATTTT
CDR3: CAWTGGLDTQYF

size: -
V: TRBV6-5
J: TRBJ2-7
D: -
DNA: TGTGCCAGCAGTTACGGTGAGGGCGCGGGGGAGCAGTACTTC
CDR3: CASSYGEGAGEQYF

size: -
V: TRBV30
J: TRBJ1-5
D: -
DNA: TGTGCCTGGGGAAGACAGTTTTATAGCAATCAGCCCCAGCATTTT
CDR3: CAWGRQFYSNQPQHF

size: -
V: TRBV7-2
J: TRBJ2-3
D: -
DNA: TGTGCCAGCAGCTTAATGGCGAGGCGGGGTTCCACAGATACGCAGTATTTT
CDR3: CASSLMARRGSTDTQYF

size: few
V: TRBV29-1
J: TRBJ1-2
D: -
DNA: TGCAGCGTGGTGGGGACACCCCGATCCTATGGCTACACCTTC
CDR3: CSVVGTPRSYGYTF

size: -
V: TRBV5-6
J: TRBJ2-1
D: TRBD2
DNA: TGTGCCAGCAGACAAATTGCTCTAGCGGGAGCTGGCAATGAGCAGTTCTTC
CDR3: CASRQIALAGAGNEQFF

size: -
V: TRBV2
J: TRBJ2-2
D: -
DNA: TGTGCCAGCATTAAAAGCGAGAACACCGGGGAGCTGTTTTTT
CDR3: CASIKSENTGELFF

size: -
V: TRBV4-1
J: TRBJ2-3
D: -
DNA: TGCGCCAGCAGCCAAACACAGGGAATCACAGATACGCAGTATTTT
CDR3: CASSQTQGITDTQYF

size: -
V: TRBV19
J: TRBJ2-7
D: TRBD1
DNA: TGTGCCAGTAGTATGACGGGACAGATCTACGAGCAGTACTTC
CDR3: CASSMTGQIYEQYF